Following are 25 T cell receptor beta chains from one sample sequenced in a study of T cell responses to AZD1222 COVID-19 vaccine. Generated by immunoSEQ multiplex PCR, the TCRdb table keeps only in-frame clones and is missing some. The repertoire has 100,000 to 120,000 clones, 82% of them found once; the top ten carry approximately 5%. Sequenced material: peripheral blood, taken on day 0 of AZD1222 vaccination. These receptors originate from an adult in good health.

This chain joins TRBV7-2 and TRBJ2-7, with 9 bases fitting TRBD1. The junction had 8 bases not matched to a gene; V was cut back by 5 bases and J by 6 bases. The V gene's germline CDR1 is SGHTA and CDR2 FQGNSA. The CDR3 consists of 14 residues. The CDR3 DNA sequence: TGTGCCAGCAGCCAAGACAGGGGGGGACGCGAGCAGTACTTC. This codes for CASSQDRGGREQYF.

A few counts support this clone. This chain joins TRBV6-2 or TRBV6-3 and TRBJ2-4; D may correspond to TRBD1 or TRBD2 (5 bases each). CDR3 length: 17 amino acids. CDR1 MNHEY and CDR2 SVGEGT come from the germline V gene. Trimming stripped 3 bases from V and 3 bases from J, with 18 bases between. The CDR3 region has the DNA TGTGCCAGCAGTTATGGGGGACCCCCATCGGTCAAAAACATTCAGTACTTC. Encoded protein: CASSYGGPPSVKNIQYF.

This chain joins TRBV9 and TRBJ1-2, with D uncertain. CDR3 length equals 14 residues. The germline V gene has CDR1 SGDLS and CDR2 YYNGEE. Trimming removed 0 bases at V and 2 bases at J, with 8 bases between. CDR3 in DNA: TGTGCCAGCAGCGTAGGGGTCGCAAACTATGGCTACACCTTC. Translating it yields CASSVGVANYGYTF. Using reference TRBV9 and TRBJ1-2 for the parts outside the CDR3, the full variable domain is DSGVTQTPKHLITATGQRVTLRCSPRSGDLSVYWYQQSLDQGLQFLIQYYNGEERAKGNILERFSAQQFPDLHSELNLSSLELGDSALYFCASSVGVANYGYTFGSGTRLTVV.

This clone has more than one count but fewer than ten. This sequence joins TRBV6-5 and TRBJ1-1; a weak D match, TRBD1 (5 bases). The CDR3 runs 14 residues. CDR1 MNHEY and CDR2 SVGAGI come from the germline V gene. V lost 11 bases and J 1 base, leaving 17 bases between the germline ends. The CDR3 reads CASTRGGANTEAFF. The CDR3 bases are TGTGCCTCCACCCGGGGAGGGGCGAACACTGAAGCTTTCTTT.

The chain employs TRBV7-2 and TRBJ2-3; D possibly corresponds to TRBD2 (7 bases). V dropped 3 bases and J dropped 2 bases, with 21 bases sitting between them. Germline V lookup: CDR1 SGHTA, CDR2 FQGNSA. This CDR3 comprises 18 residues. The CDR3 protein is CASSLSNPGAGATDTQYF. The CDR3 DNA is TGTGCCAGCAGCTTGTCAAACCCAGGCGCGGGGGCCACAGATACGCAGTATTTT.

V usage is TRBV19 and J usage is TRBJ1-2; tentative D call: TRBD1 (6 bases). CDR3 length equals 11 residues. With 8 bases removed from V and 8 bases from J, the gap between germline ends came to 12 bases. Germline CDR1 is LNHDA and CDR2 is SQIVND (reference sequence). The CDR3 here is CASETGKGYTF. The CDR3 nucleotides are TGTGCCAGTGAGACAGGCAAAGGCTACACCTTC.

The chain is built from TRBV5-5 and TRBJ1-2, with TRBD1 matching 7 bases. V trimming: 4 bases; J trimming: 4 bases; junction bases outside the gene matches: 7. There are 14 residues in the CDR3. The germline CDR1 and CDR2 sequences are SGHKS and YYEKEE (reference sequence). As DNA, the CDR3 is TGTGCCAGCAGCCCCGGACGACAGGGCTATGGCTACACCTTC. It yields the protein CASSPGRQGYGYTF.

In this sample, this clone turned up a few times. The chain has TRBV28 and TRBJ1-1; D is uncertain. CDR3 length: 14 residues. Germline V gene data show CDR1 as MDHEN and CDR2 as SYDVKM. V was clipped by 8 bases and J by 0 bases, with 13 bases between them. The chain's CDR3 is CASGVGPMNTEAFF. The CDR3 DNA sequence: TGTGCCAGCGGTGTAGGACCTATGAACACTGAAGCTTTCTTT.

This rearrangement joins TRBV5-1 to TRBJ2-2; D ambiguous. Germline V gene data show CDR1 as SGHRS and CDR2 as YFSETQ. The CDR3 has 14 residues. The V end was cut by 0 bases, the J end by 8 bases, with 11 bases between. The CDR3 DNA reads as TGCGCCAGCAGCTTGGACGGCCCGCCAGGGGAGCTGTTTTTT. It specifies CASSLDGPPGELFF. Supplemented by reference TRBV5-1 and TRBJ2-2, the full variable domain reads KAGVTQTPRYLIKTRGQQVTLSCSPISGHRSVSWYQQTPGQGLQFLFEYFSETQRNKGNFPGRFSGRQFSNSRSEMNVSTLELGDSALYLCASSLDGPPGELFFGEGSRLTVL.

The rearrangement links TRBV25-1 to TRBJ2-2; TRBD1 or TRBD2 may be the D gene (6 bases each). V was cut by 6 bases and J by 7 bases, with 27 bases left in between. The CDR3 totals 18 residues. Looked up from germline, CDR1 is MGHDK and CDR2 is SYGVNS. In DNA, the CDR3 is TGTGCCAGCAGGGGGGTGTGGGGGGCGGAAGCCGGCATCGGGGAGCTGTTTTTT. Protein product: CASRGVWGAEAGIGELFF.

Of note for this clone: The junction and the germline gene differ at one end; a read error may be behind it. The CDR3 DNA reads TGTGCCAGCAGTCCGAGGGACAGACCCTCGGACTTC. Its protein product is CASSPRDRPSDF. The genes are TRBV12-3 or TRBV12-4 and TRBJ2-5; 7 nucleotides align to TRBD1. The CDR3 is 12 amino acids.

V is TRBV6-5 and J is TRBJ1-1; no clear D. Germline V gives CDR1 MNHEY, CDR2 SVGAGI. Trimming left V 6 bases short and J 4 bases short, with 18 bases between. The CDR3 runs 15 residues. The CDR3 loop reads CASSPDKDWFTEAFF. The CDR3, as DNA: TGTGCCAGCAGCCCAGATAAGGATTGGTTCACTGAAGCTTTCTTT.

This clone was seen a single time. The chain is built from TRBV6-2 or TRBV6-3 and TRBJ2-7; perhaps TRBD1 as D (5 bases). Trimming pared 6 bases from V and 2 bases from J, leaving 17 bases between. The CDR3 runs to 15 residues. CDR1 MNHEY and CDR2 SVGEGT come from the germline V gene. Here the CDR3 DNA reads TGTGCCAGCAGCCTCGGTGGAATAGGGGCCTACGAGCAGTACTTC. Amino acid sequence: CASSLGGIGAYEQYF.

The CDR3 loop reads CASSLGGAQETQYF. The CDR3, as DNA: TGTGCCAGCAGCTTGGGCGGGGCCCAAGAGACCCAGTACTTC. The V call is TRBV11-3, the J call TRBJ2-5; D is possibly TRBD2 (6 bases). V lost 3 bases, J lost 1 base, and 9 bases lay in between. The CDR3 covers 14 residues. Germline CDR1 SGHNT, CDR2 YENEEA.

This clone has more than one count but fewer than ten. The gene calls are TRBV9 and TRBJ2-3; possible D gene TRBD1, 6 bases. This CDR3 spans 15 amino acids. Germline V gene lookup returns CDR1 SGDLS and CDR2 YYNGEE. Trimming shortened V by 1 base and J by 2 bases, and 11 bases separated the two germline ends. In DNA, the CDR3 is TGTGCCAGCAGCGTAATGGGGGCCGACACAGATACGCAGTATTTT. This gives the protein CASSVMGADTDTQYF.

The J gene is TRBJ2-1, the V gene TRBV7-9, with TRBD1 identical over 7 bases. The CDR3 sequence is 14 residues long. Germline trimming cut 5 bases from V and 6 bases from J; bases unmatched to any gene: 7. Germline values: CDR1 SEHNR, CDR2 FQNEAQ (reference sequence). CDR3 bases: TGTGCCAGCAGCCAAGCCGAGGGGGCCAATGAGCAGTTCTTC. Protein sequence: CASSQAEGANEQFF.

The genes are TRBV18 and TRBJ1-5; D unclear. CDR3 length equals 12 residues. Germline loops: CDR1 KGHSH, CDR2 LQKENI. V was clipped by 3 bases and J by 4 bases, with 4 bases between them. The CDR3 spells CASSPSNQPQHF. In nucleotides, the CDR3 is TGTGCCAGCTCACCTAGTAATCAGCCCCAGCATTTT.

This chain uses TRBV21-1 with TRBJ2-2; the DNA was not used to check the table's D call, TRBD2. TRBV21-1 is reported as a pseudogene. CDR3 size: 18 residues. The CDR3 region has the DNA TGTGCCAGCAGCCCGGCCCGGACTAGCGGGGGGAGGGCCGGGGAGCTGTTTTTT. This sequence encodes CASSPARTSGGRAGELFF.

The J gene is TRBJ2-3, the V gene TRBV4-3; 8 bases fit TRBD2. Germline loops: CDR1 LGHNA, CDR2 YSLEER. V trimming: 0 bases; J trimming: 10 bases; junction bases outside the gene matches: 18. This CDR3 spans 18 amino acids. CDR3 sequence: CASSQDAPFYGGAFAQYF. The CDR3 DNA follows: TGCGCCAGCAGCCAAGATGCCCCTTTTTACGGGGGGGCCTTTGCGCAGTATTTT.

The V call is TRBV18, the J call TRBJ2-5; D call uncertain. The V and J ends lost 8 bases and 3 bases respectively, with 7 bases between them. This CDR3 has 11 amino acids. Germline lookup yields CDR1 KGHSH and CDR2 LQKENI. The CDR3 bases are TGTGCCAGCACCCTAAAAGAGACCCAGTACTTC. This sequence encodes CASTLKETQYF.

The chain combines TRBV5-4 with TRBJ1-2, with no clear D. Looked up from germline, CDR1 is SGHNT and CDR2 is YYREEE (reference sequence). Trimming pared 4 bases from V and 4 bases from J, leaving 20 bases between. The CDR3 runs to 16 residues. CDR3 residues: CASSPSGSRTIYGYTF. In nucleotides, the CDR3 is TGTGCCAGCAGCCCCAGCGGGAGCAGGACGATCTATGGCTACACCTTC.

The chain links TRBV2 to TRBJ1-5, with D possibly TRBD1 on 5 matching bases. This CDR3 contains 15 residues. Per the germline V gene, CDR1 is SNHLY and CDR2 is FYNNEI. V was clipped by 4 bases and J by 3 bases, with 13 bases between them. The CDR3 nucleotides are TGTGCCAGCAGTGGACAGTCTATCTCCAATCAGCCCCAGCATTTT. Translated: CASSGQSISNQPQHF.

The J gene is TRBJ1-4, the V gene TRBV10-3; a weak D match, TRBD1 (5 bases). Per germline, CDR1 ENHRY and CDR2 SYGVKD. V was clipped by 3 bases and J by 8 bases, with 19 bases between them. The CDR3 consists of 16 residues. CDR3 DNA sequence: TGTGCCATCAGTGACCAGGAGCGGCAGGGAGGGGAAAAACTGTTTTTT. As protein: CAISDQERQGGEKLFF.

The chain employs TRBV30 and TRBJ2-7; D call uncertain. Between the trimmed V and J ends, which lost 2 bases and 1 base, there was a span of 15 bases. Germline CDR1 reads GTSNPN; CDR2 reads SVGIG (reference sequence). This CDR3 is built from 15 residues. The CDR3 DNA is TGTGCCTGGAGTTCAAAACCCCGTAGGTCCTACGAGCAGTACTTC. This gives the protein CAWSSKPRRSYEQYF.

This clone has just one count. The rearrangement joins TRBV3-1 (or the pseudogene TRBV3-2) to TRBJ2-3; TRBD1 aligns across 7 bases. CDR3 length: 15 residues. Germline loops: CDR1 LGHDT, CDR2 YNNKEL (reference sequence). V shed 6 bases and J 4 bases; nucleotides not matched to a gene: 10. The CDR3: CASRHGQVLSDTQYF. The CDR3 region has the DNA TGTGCCAGCAGACACGGACAGGTGCTTTCAGATACGCAGTATTTT.